Each of the 20 T cell receptor beta chains below was sequenced from the same sample in a study of blood T cell repertoires in COVID-19. Here immunoSEQ multiplex PCR was the method, and the copy in TCRdb shows in-frame clones only, minus some. The data contain approximately 190,000 clones, over 80% of them seen just once; the ten biggest clones take up less than 3.5%. The material sequenced was PBMCs or T cells enriched from blood (not recorded which). The receptors stem from a woman aged 25 to 45 who had been exposed to COVID-19.

This clone was observed a few times. V and J are TRBV5-1 and TRBJ2-1; D unresolved. Germline CDR1 SGHRS, CDR2 YFSETQ. CDR3 length: 13 amino acids. The V and J ends lost 0 bases and 1 base respectively, with 2 bases between them. The CDR3: CASSLVSYNEQFF. The DNA for the CDR3 is TGCGCCAGCAGCTTGGTATCCTACAATGAGCAGTTCTTC.

V and J are TRBV18 and TRBJ2-1; 7 bases align to TRBD2. CDR3 length equals 15 residues. Germline loops: CDR1 KGHSH, CDR2 LQKENI. The V segment lost 5 bases and the J segment 0 bases; nucleotides outside the gene matches: 4. The CDR3 nucleotides are TGTGCCAGCTCAACGCGGGGGAACTCCTACAATGAGCAGTTCTTC. Its protein is CASSTRGNSYNEQFF. The full variable domain, rest sourced from reference TRBV18 and TRBJ2-1, is NAGVMQNPRHLVRRRGQEARLRCSPMKGHSHVYWYRQLPEEGLKFMVYLQKENIIDESGMPKERFSAEFPKEGPSILRIQQVVRGDSAAYFCASSTRGNSYNEQFFGPGTRLTVL.

The V call is TRBV9, the J call TRBJ2-6, with D uncertain. V gave up 2 bases and J gave up 0 bases, with 6 bases separating them. CDR1 is SGDLS, CDR2 YYNGEE, per germline. This CDR3 has 15 amino acids. The CDR3 DNA sequence: TGTGCCAGCAGCGTCGCCGGCTCTGGGGCCAACGTCCTGACTTTC. It is translated as CASSVAGSGANVLTF.

As to this clone: This sample includes further DNA sequences coding for the same CDR3. The V and J genes are TRBV6-5 and TRBJ2-5; 9 bases are shared with TRBD1. With 6 bases clipped from V and 4 bases from J, the junction kept 3 bases outside the gene matches. The CDR3 length is 13 residues. The germline CDR1 and CDR2 sequences are MNHEY and SVGAGI. DNA of the CDR3: TGTGCCAGCAGCCAGGACAGGGGAGAGACCCAGTACTTC. Translated: CASSQDRGETQYF.

The V and J genes are TRBV7-2 and TRBJ1-5; 7 bases fit TRBD1. Germline CDR1 and CDR2: SGHTA and FQGNSA. V shed 2 bases and J 6 bases; nucleotides not matched to a gene: 1. The CDR3 extends over 13 amino acids. The CDR3 protein is CASSLNRGQPQHF. CDR3 DNA: TGTGCCAGCAGCTTAAACAGGGGTCAGCCCCAGCATTTT.

The chain joins TRBV30 to TRBJ2-5; 10 nucleotides align to TRBD2. The V and J ends lost 4 bases and 2 bases, in that order; junction bases with no gene match: 4. The CDR3 consists of 14 residues. Germline CDR1 GTSNPN, CDR2 SVGIG (reference sequence). DNA for the CDR3: TGTGCCTGGACTAGCGGGGGACTTCAAGAGACCCAGTACTTC. Residues: CAWTSGGLQETQYF.

The CDR3 region has the DNA TGCAGCGTCCGGACAGGGGGCAGAACCTACAATGAGCAGTTCTTC. As protein: CSVRTGGRTYNEQFF. This chain connects TRBV29-1 to TRBJ2-1; TRBD1 matches 11 bases. The CDR3 has 15 amino acids. CDR1 is SQVTM and CDR2 is ANQGSEA in the germline V gene. J gave up 2 bases and V 6 bases, and 6 bases lay outside the gene matches.

The J gene is TRBJ2-3, the V gene TRBV6-2 or TRBV6-3; TRBD1 is a possible D gene (6 bases). The CDR3 covers 15 residues. Trimming stripped 6 bases from V and 3 bases from J, with 16 bases between. CDR1 and CDR2 (germline): MNHEY, SVGEGT. CDR3 DNA: TGTGCCAGCAGCCGTGGGGACAAGAGAACAGATACGCAGTATTTT. This encodes CASSRGDKRTDTQYF.

This clone was detected only once. The chain uses TRBV5-6 and TRBJ1-1; a weak D match, TRBD1 (5 bases). Trimming took off 3 bases at V and 8 bases at J, with 11 bases between the two ends. Germline V CDR1 and CDR2: SGHDT, YYEEEE. The CDR3 has 12 amino acids. The CDR3 DNA sequence: TGTGCCAGCAGCTGGGGGGATGACGAAGCTTTCTTT. Translated, it gives CASSWGDDEAFF.

V and J are TRBV7-2 and TRBJ1-1; D not resolved. The CDR3 totals 11 residues. Trimming took 4 bases from V and 11 from J, leaving 11 bases between them. CDR1 SGHTA and CDR2 FQGNSA come from the germline V gene. CDR3 residues: CASSSGWRAFF. The CDR3 DNA is TGTGCCAGCAGCTCAGGCTGGAGGGCTTTCTTT.

The rearrangement uses TRBV6-1 and TRBJ2-7, with TRBD1 as a possible D gene (5 bases). This CDR3 comprises 14 residues. CDR1 MNHNS and CDR2 SASEGT come from the germline V gene. V dropped 0 bases and J dropped 8 bases, with 14 bases sitting between them. The CDR3 sequence: CASSEAVSGYKQYF. CDR3 DNA sequence: TGTGCCAGCAGTGAAGCCGTGTCAGGGTACAAGCAGTACTTC.

CDR3 sequence reads: CASSQAQQVYNEQFF. In DNA form, the CDR3 reads TGTGCCAGCTCCCAAGCTCAACAGGTCTACAATGAGCAGTTCTTC. This chain connects TRBV18 to TRBJ2-1; possibly TRBD1 for D (5 bases). The germline V gene has CDR1 KGHSH and CDR2 LQKENI. CDR3 size: 15 residues. The ends were cut back, 6 bases at V and 3 bases at J, with 15 bases in the middle. Supplemented by reference TRBV18 and TRBJ2-1, the full variable domain reads NAGVMQNPRHLVRRRGQEARLRCSPMKGHSHVYWYRQLPEEGLKFMVYLQKENIIDESGMPKERFSAEFPKEGPSILRIQQVVRGDSAAYFCASSQAQQVYNEQFFGPGTRLTVL.

V is TRBV7-9 and J is TRBJ2-5; 9 nucleotides align to TRBD1. The CDR3 length is 16 residues. V lost 5 bases to trimming and J lost 5 bases; unmatched junction nucleotides: 12. Germline loops: CDR1 SEHNR, CDR2 FQNEAQ (reference sequence). The CDR3 loop is CASSARTGEKRETQYF. CDR3 nucleotides: TGTGCCAGCAGCGCCCGGACAGGGGAGAAGAGGGAGACCCAGTACTTC.

V is TRBV15 and J is TRBJ1-3; no clear D. This CDR3 comprises 17 residues. Germline V gene lookup returns CDR1 LNHNV and CDR2 YYDKDF (reference sequence). Trimming shortened V by 0 bases and J by 1 base, and 13 bases separated the two germline ends. The CDR3 coding sequence is TGTGCCACCAGCAGAGAACGGCAAGCGAATTCTGGAAACACCATATATTTT. This sequence encodes CATSRERQANSGNTIYF.

This clone was seen more than once but under ten times. The chain couples TRBV16 to TRBJ1-3; TRBD1 might be the D (5 bases). Per the germline V gene, CDR1 is KGHSY and CDR2 is FQNENV. CDR3 size: 15 residues. Trimming removed 0 bases at V and 2 bases at J, with 8 bases between. The CDR3 coding sequence is TGTGCCAGCAGCCAATCAGGGGTCGCTGGAAACACCATATATTTT. Translation gives CASSQSGVAGNTIYF.

V is TRBV2 and J is TRBJ1-6, with 9 bases matching TRBD1. J lost 3 bases, V lost 5 bases, and 2 bases had no gene match. CDR1 is SNHLY and CDR2 is FYNNEI in the germline V gene. CDR3 length equals 15 residues. The CDR3 protein is CASSPGQGYNSPLHF. CDR3 DNA: TGTGCCAGCAGTCCGGGACAGGGCTATAATTCACCCCTCCACTTT.

This clone was detected once. The chain couples TRBV2 to TRBJ2-7, with 7 bases fitting TRBD2. CDR3 size: 15 residues. J lost 5 bases, V lost 1 base, and 8 bases had no gene match. From germline, CDR1 is SNHLY and CDR2 FYNNEI. The CDR3 here is CASSEGLAAGDEQYF. Written as DNA, the CDR3 is TGTGCCAGCAGTGAAGGGCTAGCGGCCGGGGACGAGCAGTACTTC. Supplemented by reference TRBV2 and TRBJ2-7, the full variable domain reads EPEVTQTPSHQVTQMGQEVILRCVPISNHLYFYWYRQILGQKVEFLVSFYNNEISEKSEIFDDQFSVERPDGSNFTLKIRSTKLEDSAMYFCASSEGLAAGDEQYFGPGTRLTVT.

CDR3 in DNA: TGTGCCAGCAGCCAAATGTATAGCAATCAGCCCCAGCATTTT. It encodes CASSQMYSNQPQHF. V and J are TRBV3-1 (or the pseudogene TRBV3-2) and TRBJ1-5; no firm D call. The CDR3 runs 14 residues. Looked up from germline, CDR1 is LGHDT and CDR2 is YNNKEL (reference sequence). V was shortened by 2 bases and J by 0 bases, with 5 bases between the two germline ends.

The V and J genes are TRBV9 and TRBJ1-5; a possible D gene is TRBD1 (5 bases). The CDR3 extends over 13 amino acids. V was clipped by 9 bases and J by 3 bases, with 13 bases between them. In germline, CDR1 is SGDLS, CDR2 YYNGEE. The CDR3 sequence is CATKPGLNQPQHF. For the CDR3, the DNA is TGTGCCACCAAGCCAGGGCTCAATCAGCCCCAGCATTTT.

The chain links TRBV5-4 to TRBJ2-7; 8 bases match TRBD1. CDR1 SGHNT and CDR2 YYREEE come from the germline V gene (reference sequence). The CDR3 contains 13 residues. After removal of 3 bases from V and 7 bases from J, the junction contained 6 bases not matched to a gene. The DNA of the CDR3 is TGTGCCAGCAGCTGGACAGGGCGGGGAGAGCAGTACTTC. This gives the protein CASSWTGRGEQYF.